Reported below is one T cell receptor beta chain. V was clipped by 1 base and J by 9 bases, with 13 bases between them. The length of the CDR3 is 14 residues. Preparation of the TCRbeta library used unique molecular identifiers. Using its own MiXCR run on the PCR reads, TCRdb lists one record per CDR3 protein. Found here are 250,000 to 300,000 distinct CDR3 sequences, almost 10% of them singletons; the top ten hold 9.5% to 13%. The sample belongs to a study of T-cell reconstitution after alpha-beta-depleted transplantation in children. This chain joins TRBV12-3 or TRBV12-4 and TRBJ1-5; D gene uncertain. This clonotype originated in a human donor who donated a stem cell graft to a child with SCID. This specimen was PBMCs from the stem cell graft donor, taken from the stem cell graft. The CDR3 loop reads CASSLGQSIGPQHF. The CDR3 nucleotides are TGTGCCAGCAGTTTAGGGCAGAGTATCGGGCCCCAGCATTTT.